This TCR beta chain was recovered during a study of blood T cell repertoires in COVID-19. Study details: The United States, Italy and Spain provided the acute and convalescent COVID-19 samples. PBMCs, B-cell-depleted T cells, or T cells were the source of the cDNA or gDNA that made up the material.

Allocation to cohorts depended on clinical history reported by the participants. This CDR3 is 14 amino acids long. V shed 6 bases, J shed 4 bases, and the junction held 9 bases outside the gene matches. Looked up from germline, CDR1 is SGHDT and CDR2 is YYEEEE. Per the study methods: From reference gene primer amplification, estimates of nucleated cell counts were derived. The repertoire was sequenced with immunoSEQ multiplex PCR; TCRdb's copy has only in-frame clones and lacks some. That table supplies the V and J calls and clone size; D and trimming were determined from the DNA. The table lists about 280,000 clones, roughly 80% of them singletons.

Material: PBMCs or T cells enriched from blood (not recorded which). The chain is built from TRBV5-6 and TRBJ2-7; TRBD1 matches at 8 bases. This sequence originates from a man aged 35-49 years who had been exposed to COVID-19. Here the CDR3 DNA reads TGTGCCAGCAACCACCGGGACAGGACTTACGAGCAGTACTTC. This translates into CASNHRDRTYEQYF.